What follows are 26 T cell receptor beta chains derived from one specimen sequenced in a study of T cells in Graves' hyperthyroidism and ophthalmopathy. TCR beta CDR3 sequences were amplified from RNA transcripts. RT-PCR in the first round (using the HTBI primer set) targeted the TCR CDR3. TCRdb fed the multiplex PCR reads into MiXCR, producing one record per CDR3 protein. The sample lists hundreds of thousands of distinct CDR3 sequences, over 12% occurring once. Material: blood. These receptor sequences come from a woman aged 40 to 49 with Graves' ophthalmopathy.

Ten or more counts support this clonotype. The CDR3 loop is CASSPGDTQYF. The CDR3, as DNA: TGTGCCAGCAGCCCCGGAGATACGCAGTATTTT. This chain uses TRBV6-1 with TRBJ2-3; no clear D gene. There are 11 residues in the CDR3. CDR1 is MNHNS, CDR2 SASEGT, per germline. V lost 6 bases and J lost 5, with 6 bases in between.

At least ten counts were recorded for this clonotype. This chain joins TRBV27 and TRBJ2-7; D unclear. CDR3 length: 15 amino acids. V gave up 6 bases and J gave up 0 bases, with 15 bases separating them. The germline V gene has CDR1 MNHEY and CDR2 SMNVEV (reference sequence). In DNA, the CDR3 is TGTGCCAGCAGCCTTCTTTCTGAAAGCTCCTACGAGCAGTACTTC. Its translation: CASSLLSESSYEQYF.

This clonotype was found many times. V usage is TRBV20-1 and J usage is TRBJ2-7; 12 nucleotides align to TRBD2. Per germline, CDR1 DFQATT and CDR2 SNEGSKA (reference sequence). V trimming: 2 bases; J trimming: 5 bases; junction bases outside the gene matches: 7. CDR3 length equals 15 residues. CDR3 sequence reads: CSARPGTSGFNEQYF. The CDR3, as DNA: TGCAGTGCTAGACCCGGGACTAGCGGGTTCAACGAGCAGTACTTC.

This clonotype was detected many times. J is TRBJ1-1 and V is TRBV28; 9 positions agree with TRBD1. CDR1 and CDR2 from the germline V gene are MDHEN and SYDVKM. This CDR3 has 15 residues. J lost 7 bases, V lost 6 bases, and 12 bases had no gene match. The CDR3 DNA reads TGTGCCAGCAGCCACCCAGAACCGGGACAGGGTGAAGCTTTCTTT. This gives the protein CASSHPEPGQGEAFF.

This clonotype was counted many times. The rearrangement joins TRBV5-1 to TRBJ2-5; TRBD1 matches 8 bases. The CDR3 contains 16 residues. Losses at the gene ends were 0 bases for V and 5 bases for J; bases not matched to a gene: 9. Germline V gene data show CDR1 as SGHRS and CDR2 as YFSETQ. The CDR3 nucleotides are TGCGCCAGCAGCTTGGGAAATCAGGGGGCTGGGGAGACCCAGTACTTC. Translating it yields CASSLGNQGAGETQYF.

This clonotype was recorded at least ten times. This chain uses TRBV20-1 with TRBJ2-7; 7 bases line up with TRBD2. This CDR3 has 14 residues. Trimming took 0 bases from V and 7 from J; bases not matched to a gene: 9. Per the germline V gene, CDR1 is DFQATT and CDR2 is SNEGSKA (reference sequence). The CDR3: CSARDPSGAREQYF. In DNA form, the CDR3 reads TGCAGTGCTAGAGATCCCAGCGGGGCCAGGGAGCAGTACTTC.

This clonotype was seen once. The DNA of the CDR3 is TGTGCCAGCGGGGCCGGGACAGGGGTGAACACTGAAGCTTTCTTT. It encodes CASGAGTGVNTEAFF. The rearrangement links TRBV12-3 or TRBV12-4 to TRBJ1-1; 10 bases are shared with TRBD1. V dropped 8 bases and J dropped 0; count of bases not matched to a gene: 6. This CDR3 region has 15 residues.

The chain recombines TRBV27 with TRBJ2-7; D tentatively reads TRBD1 or TRBD2 (5 bases each). Germline CDR1 MNHEY, CDR2 SMNVEV (reference sequence). CDR3 length: 14 amino acids. Trimming stripped 0 bases from V and 11 bases from J, with 17 bases between. CDR3 sequence: CASSLSTGIRAEYF. In DNA, the CDR3 is TGTGCCAGCAGTTTATCAACAGGAATTCGAGCGGAGTACTTC.

In this sample, this clonotype turned up many times. The chain's CDR3 is CASAVGQNYEQYF. The DNA for the CDR3 is TGTGCCAGCGCAGTGGGACAGAACTACGAGCAGTACTTC. The V and J genes are TRBV19 and TRBJ2-7, with 7 bases aligning to TRBD1. After removal of 9 bases from V and 3 bases from J, the junction contained 8 bases not matched to a gene. The CDR3 spans 13 residues. Germline V CDR1 and CDR2: LNHDA, SQIVND (reference sequence).

This clonotype was counted many times. The V call is TRBV6-1, the J call TRBJ1-2; the D is unclear. CDR3 size: 13 residues. CDR1 and CDR2 (germline): MNHNS, SASEGT. V was clipped by 7 bases and J by 7 bases, with 16 bases between them. The CDR3 DNA reads as TGTGCCAGCACCTCCTCCACGACGGTTGGCTACACCTTC. The encoded protein is CASTSSTTVGYTF.

The table lists this clonotype with many counts. V is TRBV6-1 and J is TRBJ1-1, with D unclear. The CDR3 contains 15 residues. Trimming removed 7 bases at V and 3 bases at J, with 18 bases between. CDR1 and CDR2 (germline): MNHNS, SASEGT. The CDR3 protein is CASTPSRAWDTEAFF. DNA for the CDR3: TGTGCCAGCACCCCATCGCGGGCATGGGACACTGAAGCTTTCTTT.

At least ten counts were recorded for this clonotype. Since the CDR3 does not end with the conserved phenylalanine or tryptophan, this likely comes from a read error. The chain recombines TRBV6-5 with TRBJ1-1, with D unclear. The germline CDR1 and CDR2 sequences are MNHEY and SVGAGI. Trimming left V 2 bases short and J 1 base short, with 2 bases between. The CDR3 is made up of 12 amino acids. DNA of the CDR3: TGTGCCAGCAGTTACCAGAACACTGAAGCTTTCCTT. Protein sequence: CASSYQNTEAFL.

The sample holds a few counts of this clonotype. The chain joins TRBV28 to TRBJ1-1; 7 bases match TRBD1. V lost 3 bases, J lost 10 bases, and 11 bases stayed unmatched. The CDR3 length is 14 residues. The germline gives CDR1 MDHEN, CDR2 SYDVKM. Here the CDR3 DNA reads TGTGCCAGCAGTTTGCATGCCGGGACAGTTCCAGCTTTCTTT. Its translation: CASSLHAGTVPAFF.

At least ten counts were recorded for this clonotype. V and J are TRBV10-2 and TRBJ2-7, with D unclear. Germline values: CDR1 WSHSY, CDR2 SAAADI. There are 13 residues in the CDR3. The V end was cut by 4 bases, the J end by 3 bases, with 10 bases between. Written as DNA, the CDR3 is TGCGCCAGCAGTGTTAACACCAACTACGAGCAGTACTTC. This codes for CASSVNTNYEQYF.

This clonotype came up many times. V is TRBV4-1 and J is TRBJ2-7; a weak D match, TRBD1 (5 bases). Germline CDR1 reads MGHRA; CDR2 reads YSYEKL. Trimming took off 0 bases at V and 2 bases at J, with 17 bases between the two ends. CDR3 size: 17 residues. CDR3 residues: CASSQEFFLDKTYEQYF. In DNA, the CDR3 is TGCGCCAGCAGCCAAGAGTTTTTTTTGGACAAAACCTACGAGCAGTACTTC.

This clonotype has at least ten counts. The rearrangement joins TRBV28 to TRBJ2-4, with D unclear. There are 11 residues in the CDR3. Germline assignment: CDR1 MDHEN and CDR2 SYDVKM. Trimming removed 3 bases at V and 6 bases at J, with 3 bases between. The CDR3: CASSFRNIQYF. CDR3 DNA sequence: TGTGCCAGCAGTTTCCGAAACATTCAGTACTTC.

This clonotype was recorded many times. CDR3 sequence (DNA): TGTGCCAGCAGTTCTGACAGGGCATGGCAGTACTTC. It specifies CASSSDRAWQYF. The J gene is TRBJ2-7, the V gene TRBV6-2 or TRBV6-3; 7 bases are a match to TRBD1. Per the germline V gene, CDR1 is MNHEY and CDR2 is SVGEGT. This CDR3 has 12 amino acids. J was trimmed by 9 bases and V by 4 bases; bases with no gene match: 6.

The sample holds a few counts of this clonotype. V usage is TRBV7-9 and J usage is TRBJ1-1; 8 nucleotides agree with TRBD1. The CDR3 consists of 15 residues. With 5 bases clipped from V and 6 bases from J, the junction kept 11 bases outside the gene matches. From germline, CDR1 is SEHNR and CDR2 FQNEAQ (reference sequence). The chain's CDR3 is CASSMMTGEGAEAFF. The CDR3 DNA reads as TGTGCCAGCAGCATGATGACAGGGGAAGGAGCTGAAGCTTTCTTT. Using reference TRBV7-9 and TRBJ1-1 for the parts outside the CDR3, the full variable domain is DTGVSQNPRHKITKRGQNVTFRCDPISEHNRLYWYRQTLGQGPEFLTYFQNEAQLEKSRLLSDRFSAERPKGSFSTLEIQRTEQGDSAMYLCASSMMTGEGAEAFFGQGTRLTVV.

The table lists this clonotype with a few counts. V and J are TRBV15 and TRBJ1-1; D possibly corresponds to TRBD1 (6 bases). This CDR3 contains 14 residues. V was cut by 0 bases and J by 7 bases, with 12 bases left in between. The germline V gene has CDR1 LNHNV and CDR2 YYDKDF (reference sequence). The CDR3, as DNA: TGTGCCACCAGCAGAGAGGGCAGGGGAATTGAAGCTTTCTTT. This translates into CATSREGRGIEAFF.

This clonotype was observed a handful of times. This chain links TRBV20-1 with TRBJ2-7; TRBD2 matches at 7 bases. CDR1 and CDR2 from the germline V gene are DFQATT and SNEGSKA (reference sequence). The length of the CDR3 is 16 residues. The junction had 12 bases not matched to a gene; V was cut back by 0 bases and J by 4 bases. The CDR3, as DNA: TGCAGTGCTAGAGAGTCGGGGGTAGTGGGAGGGTACGAGCAGTACTTC. Residues: CSARESGVVGGYEQYF.

This clonotype was picked up many times. The rearrangement uses TRBV6-2 or TRBV6-3 and TRBJ1-1, with 8 positions matching TRBD1. Germline loops: CDR1 MNHEY, CDR2 SVGEGT. The junction had 5 bases not matched to a gene; V was cut back by 6 bases and J by 2 bases. This CDR3 contains 14 residues. CDR3 sequence reads: CASSRDRHNTEAFF. CDR3 sequence (DNA): TGTGCCAGCAGCCGGGACAGGCATAACACTGAAGCTTTCTTT.

In its sample, this clonotype was seen a few times. The chain combines TRBV20-1 with TRBJ2-3; 8 nucleotides line up with TRBD1. Germline values: CDR1 DFQATT, CDR2 SNEGSKA (reference sequence). CDR3 length: 14 residues. After removal of 4 bases from V and 2 bases from J, the junction contained 5 bases not matched to a gene. In DNA, the CDR3 is TGCAGTGCTACGGACAGGGACCTCACAGATACGCAGTATTTT. This sequence encodes CSATDRDLTDTQYF.

This clonotype was counted ten times or more. The chain has TRBV12-3 or TRBV12-4 and TRBJ2-2; TRBD2 agrees at 10 bases. J lost 5 bases, V lost 8 bases, and 8 bases had no gene match. This CDR3 contains 15 residues. The chain's CDR3 is CASGPGLAVTGELFF. CDR3 nucleotide sequence: TGTGCCAGCGGTCCCGGACTAGCGGTTACCGGGGAGCTGTTTTTT.

This clonotype occurred a few times. The V and J genes are TRBV29-1 and TRBJ1-2, with D perhaps matching TRBD1 (6 bases). The CDR3 sequence is 12 residues long. Trimming pared 6 bases from V and 4 bases from J, leaving 12 bases between. CDR1 is SQVTM, CDR2 ANQGSEA, per germline. The DNA of the CDR3 is TGCAGCGTGCTAGGGGGGAGCTATGGCTACACCTTC. It specifies CSVLGGSYGYTF. Full variable domain (missing parts from reference TRBV29-1 and TRBJ1-2): SAVISQKPSRDICQRGTSLTIQCQVDSQVTMMFWYRQQPGQSLTLIATANQGSEATYESGFVIDKFPISRPNLTFSTLTVSNMSPEDSSIYLCSVLGGSYGYTFGSGTRLTVV.

The CDR3 protein is CASSYNGGSSQPQHF. As DNA, the CDR3 is TGTGCCAGCAGTTATAATGGGGGGTCAAGTCAGCCCCAGCATTTT. The rearrangement uses TRBV6-2 or TRBV6-3 and TRBJ1-5; maybe TRBD1 (5 bases). V was trimmed by 3 bases and J by 6 bases, leaving 15 bases between them. The CDR3 is made up of 15 amino acids. The germline V gene has CDR1 MNHEY and CDR2 SVGEGT.

At least ten counts were recorded for this clonotype. The gene calls are TRBV7-6 and TRBJ1-1, with 9 bases that match TRBD1. J lost 0 bases, V lost 0 bases, and 5 bases had no gene match. The V gene's germline CDR1 is SGHVS and CDR2 FNYEAQ. The CDR3 consists of 17 residues. In DNA form, the CDR3 reads TGTGCCAGCAGCTTAGCGGCGACAGGGGGTGTGAACACTGAAGCTTTCTTT. Amino acid sequence: CASSLAATGGVNTEAFF.